The 11 T cell receptor beta chains presented below share a single source sample, sequenced in a study of human T cells and chemical hapten exposure. TCRdb reprocessed the RACE reads via MiXCR and lists one record per CDR3 protein. The sample consists of some 70,000 distinct CDR3 sequences, roughly 9.7% of them appearing once. Time point specified: pre-sensitization, week 0. Treatment denoted: therapeutic diphenylcyclopropenone sensitization with weekly scalp DPC. The specimen was whole blood, collected in connection with sensitization to the hapten diphenylcyclopropenone (DPC). These receptors were obtained from a woman aged 45-65 years with alopecia areata. Some clones in this sample may be carry-over from other donors' samples.

This chain connects TRBV7-2 to TRBJ2-3, with 10 bases aligning to TRBD2. The CDR3 is made up of 16 amino acids. With 0 bases clipped from V and 4 bases from J, the junction kept 4 bases outside the gene matches. CDR1 SGHTA and CDR2 FQGNSA come from the germline V gene. This chain's CDR3 is CASSLAQTSGADTQYF. CDR3 coding DNA: TGTGCCAGCAGCTTAGCCCAAACTAGCGGGGCAGATACGCAGTATTTT.

This clonotype showed up many times. CDR3 sequence reads: CASSFSRGLNTEAFF. CDR3 DNA: TGTGCCAGCAGCTTCTCGAGGGGACTGAACACTGAAGCTTTCTTT. The chain has TRBV7-3 and TRBJ1-1, with a tentative D call TRBD1 (5 bases). The V end lost 3 bases, the J end lost 0 bases, and 11 bases lay between the germline ends. CDR1 and CDR2 from the germline V gene are SGHTA and FQGTGA. The CDR3 runs to 15 residues.

The table lists this clonotype with many counts. The V and J genes are TRBV20-1 and TRBJ2-1; 9 bases align to TRBD2. The ends lost 2 bases at V and 3 bases at J; junction bases unmatched: 5. The CDR3 is 15 residues long. Looked up from germline, CDR1 is DFQATT and CDR2 is SNEGSKA (reference sequence). CDR3 loop: CSARPTSGLYNEQFF. DNA of the CDR3: TGCAGTGCTAGACCGACTAGCGGACTCTACAATGAGCAGTTCTTC.

The CDR3 DNA sequence: TGTGCCAGCAGTCGGACGGCCACAGATACGCAGTATTTT. Translating gives CASSRTATDTQYF. The chain recombines TRBV7-6 with TRBJ2-3; the D is unclear. Germline-derived CDR1 and CDR2 are SGHVS and FNYEAQ. This CDR3 contains 13 residues. V lost 6 bases to trimming and J lost 2 bases, with 9 bases between them.

In its sample, this clonotype was seen a few times. The genes are TRBV28 and TRBJ2-3; D gene uncertain. This CDR3 is 13 amino acids long. The germline V gene encodes CDR1 MDHEN and CDR2 SYDVKM. V was clipped by 6 bases and J by 2 bases, with 9 bases between them. CDR3 region: CASSLTFTDTQYF. Here the CDR3 DNA reads TGTGCCAGCAGCCTGACTTTCACAGATACGCAGTATTTT.

There are a few counts of this clonotype. The V and J genes are TRBV9 and TRBJ2-3; tentatively, D is TRBD1 (5 bases). CDR1 is SGDLS, CDR2 YYNGEE, per germline. The CDR3 sequence is 14 residues long. V was pared by 0 bases and J by 3 bases, with 8 bases between. The CDR3 bases are TGTGCCAGCAGCGTAGAAGGGGTAACAGATACGCAGTATTTT. It encodes CASSVEGVTDTQYF. Together with reference TRBV9 and TRBJ2-3, the CDR3 gives the full variable domain: DSGVTQTPKHLITATGQRVTLRCSPRSGDLSVYWYQQSLDQGLQFLIQYYNGEERAKGNILERFSAQQFPDLHSELNLSSLELGDSALYFCASSVEGVTDTQYFGPGTRLTVL.

At least ten counts were recorded for this clonotype. The CDR3 is CSARDRLAGGHTGELFF. CDR3 coding DNA: TGCAGTGCTAGGGACCGACTAGCGGGGGGGCACACCGGGGAGCTGTTTTTT. The chain links TRBV20-1 to TRBJ2-2; 14 bases map to TRBD2. With 3 bases clipped from V and 3 bases from J, the junction kept 6 bases outside the gene matches. The CDR3 has 17 amino acids. Germline V gene sequence: CDR1 DFQATT, CDR2 SNEGSKA (reference sequence).

Within the sample, this clonotype is medium-sized. J is TRBJ2-3 and V is TRBV6-5, with 8 nucleotides matching TRBD2. V was pared by 2 bases and J by 5 bases, with 6 bases of the junction left unmatched. The CDR3 contains 15 residues. From germline, CDR1 is MNHEY and CDR2 SVGAGI. The CDR3 coding sequence is TGTGCCAGCAGTTACGTTAGTAGCGGGGAAGATACGCAGTATTTT. Its protein is CASSYVSSGEDTQYF.

This clonotype was seen ten or more times. This chain uses TRBV6-4 with TRBJ1-1, with no clear D. CDR1 MRHNA and CDR2 SNTAGT come from the germline V gene. The CDR3 length is 13 residues. Trimming removed 3 bases from V and 3 bases from J, with 8 bases in between. The CDR3 DNA reads TGTGCCAGCAGTGAGAGGTTCGACACTGAAGCTTTCTTT. Amino acid sequence: CASSERFDTEAFF.

The table lists this clonotype with a few counts. The chain employs TRBV7-2 and TRBJ2-1; possibly TRBD2 for D (5 bases). The CDR3 loop spans 13 amino acids. Germline V gives CDR1 SGHTA, CDR2 FQGNSA. The V gene lost 2 bases and the J gene lost 9 bases, with 11 bases spanning the gap. CDR3 nucleotides: TGTGCCAGCAGCTTATTAGATAGCGTTGAGCAGTTCTTC. This translates into CASSLLDSVEQFF.

The table lists this clonotype with a few counts. The chain joins TRBV28 to TRBJ2-2; TRBD2 matches 8 bases. V trimming: 6 bases; J trimming: 7 bases; junction bases outside the gene matches: 19. The germline V gene has CDR1 MDHEN and CDR2 SYDVKM. The CDR3 is 18 amino acids. The CDR3, as DNA: TGTGCCAGCAGAACGCGGGGACTAGTACCCTTAGGTGACGGGGAGCTGTTTTTT. This gives the protein CASRTRGLVPLGDGELFF.